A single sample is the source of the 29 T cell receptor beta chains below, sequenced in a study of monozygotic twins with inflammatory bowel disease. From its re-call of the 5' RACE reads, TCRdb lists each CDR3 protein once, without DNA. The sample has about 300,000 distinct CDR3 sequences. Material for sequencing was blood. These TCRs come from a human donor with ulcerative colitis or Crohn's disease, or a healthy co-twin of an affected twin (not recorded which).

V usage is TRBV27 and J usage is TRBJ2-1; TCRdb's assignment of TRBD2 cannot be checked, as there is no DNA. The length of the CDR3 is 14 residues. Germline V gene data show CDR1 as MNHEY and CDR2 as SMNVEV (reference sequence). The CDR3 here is CASKTSVLYNEQFF.

This CDR3 reads CASRYESSGNTIYF. The chain combines TRBV5-1 with TRBJ1-3. The CDR3 loop spans 14 amino acids. Germline lookup yields CDR1 SGHRS and CDR2 YFSETQ.

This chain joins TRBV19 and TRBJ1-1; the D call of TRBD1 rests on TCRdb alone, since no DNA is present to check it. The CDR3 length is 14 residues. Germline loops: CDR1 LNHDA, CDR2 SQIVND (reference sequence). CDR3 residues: CASSIVWGPAEAFF.

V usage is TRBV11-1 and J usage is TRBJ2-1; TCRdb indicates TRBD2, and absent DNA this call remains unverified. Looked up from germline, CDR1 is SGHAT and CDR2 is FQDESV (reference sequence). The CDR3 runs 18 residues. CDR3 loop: CASSSWTSGASSYNEQFF.

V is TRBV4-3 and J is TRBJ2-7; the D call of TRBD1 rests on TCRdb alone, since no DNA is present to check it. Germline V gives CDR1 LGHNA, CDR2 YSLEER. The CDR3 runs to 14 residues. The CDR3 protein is CASSQAPGTYEQYF.

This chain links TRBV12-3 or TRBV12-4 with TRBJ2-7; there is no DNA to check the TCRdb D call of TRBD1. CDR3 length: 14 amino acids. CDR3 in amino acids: CASSLPGVLYEQYF.

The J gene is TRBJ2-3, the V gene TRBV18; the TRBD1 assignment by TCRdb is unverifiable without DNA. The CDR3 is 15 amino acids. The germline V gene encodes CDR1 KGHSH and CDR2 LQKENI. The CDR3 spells CASSPDRESTDTQYF.

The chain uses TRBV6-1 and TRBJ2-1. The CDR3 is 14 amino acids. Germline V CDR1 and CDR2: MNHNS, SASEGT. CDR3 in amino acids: CASRRGISYNEQFF.

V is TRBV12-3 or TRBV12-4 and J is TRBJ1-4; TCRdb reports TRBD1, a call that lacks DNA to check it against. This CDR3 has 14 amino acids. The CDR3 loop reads CASRSQGLREKLFF.

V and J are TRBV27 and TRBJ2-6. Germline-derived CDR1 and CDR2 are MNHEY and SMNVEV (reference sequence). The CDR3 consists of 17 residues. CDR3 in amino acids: CASSLSFRDSGANVLTF.

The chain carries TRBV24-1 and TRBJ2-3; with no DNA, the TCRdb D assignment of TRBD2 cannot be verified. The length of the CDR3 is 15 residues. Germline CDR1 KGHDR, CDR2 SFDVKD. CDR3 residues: CATSPRGRVVHTQYF.

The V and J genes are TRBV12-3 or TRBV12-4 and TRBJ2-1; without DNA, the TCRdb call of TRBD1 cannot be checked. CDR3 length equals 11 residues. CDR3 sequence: CASRGVSEQFF.

CDR3 amino acids: CASSPSLYTEAFF. J is TRBJ1-1 and V is TRBV18; the TCRdb D gene call, TRBD1, has no DNA to confirm it. This CDR3 comprises 13 residues. Germline assignment: CDR1 KGHSH and CDR2 LQKENI.

The CDR3 sequence: CASVGQDLNKAEQFF. The chain couples TRBV9 to TRBJ2-1; with no DNA, the TCRdb D assignment of TRBD1 cannot be verified. This CDR3 contains 15 residues. In germline, CDR1 is SGDLS, CDR2 YYNGEE.

CDR3 sequence: CASSFKGRWLAASYNEQFF. The chain uses TRBV6-5 and TRBJ2-1; the TCRdb D gene call, TRBD2, has no DNA to confirm it. Germline CDR1 MNHEY, CDR2 SVGAGI. The CDR3 length is 19 residues.

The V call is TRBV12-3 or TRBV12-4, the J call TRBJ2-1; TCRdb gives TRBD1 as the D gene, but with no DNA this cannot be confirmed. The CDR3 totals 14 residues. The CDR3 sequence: CASSSLPTGEAVFF.

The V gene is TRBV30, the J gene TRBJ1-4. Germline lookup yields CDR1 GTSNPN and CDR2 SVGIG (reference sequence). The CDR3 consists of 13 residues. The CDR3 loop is CAWSRLGNEKLFF. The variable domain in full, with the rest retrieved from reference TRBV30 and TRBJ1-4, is SQTIHQWPATLVQPVGSPLSLECTVEGTSNPNLYWYRQAAGRGLQLLFYSVGIGQISSEVPQNLSASRPQDRQFILSSKKLLLSDSGFYLCAWSRLGNEKLFFGSGTQLSVL.

This CDR3 is CASSPGLAGAGEQFF. This chain joins TRBV28 and TRBJ2-1; TCRdb picks TRBD2, but there is no DNA to check that call. The CDR3 extends over 15 amino acids. CDR1 is MDHEN and CDR2 is SYDVKM in the germline V gene.

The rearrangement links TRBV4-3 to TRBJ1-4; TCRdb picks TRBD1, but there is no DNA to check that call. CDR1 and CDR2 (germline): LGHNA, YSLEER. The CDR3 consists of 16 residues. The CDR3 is CASSHDYGARDEKLFF.

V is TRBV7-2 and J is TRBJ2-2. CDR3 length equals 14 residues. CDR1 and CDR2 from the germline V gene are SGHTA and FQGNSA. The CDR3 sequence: CASSFETNTGELFF. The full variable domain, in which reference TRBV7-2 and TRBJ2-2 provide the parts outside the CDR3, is GAGVSQSPSNKVTEKGKDVELRCDPISGHTALYWYRQSLGQGLEFLIYFQGNSAPDKSGLPSDRFSAERTGGSVSTLTIQRTQQEDSAVYLCASSFETNTGELFFGEGSRLTVL.

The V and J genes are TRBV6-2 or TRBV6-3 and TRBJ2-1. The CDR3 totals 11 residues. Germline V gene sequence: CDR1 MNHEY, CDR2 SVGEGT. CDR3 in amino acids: CASSYSNEQFF.

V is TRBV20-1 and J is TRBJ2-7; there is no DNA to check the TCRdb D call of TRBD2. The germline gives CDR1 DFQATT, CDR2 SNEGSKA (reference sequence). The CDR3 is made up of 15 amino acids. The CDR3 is CSATSTSGSSYEQYF.

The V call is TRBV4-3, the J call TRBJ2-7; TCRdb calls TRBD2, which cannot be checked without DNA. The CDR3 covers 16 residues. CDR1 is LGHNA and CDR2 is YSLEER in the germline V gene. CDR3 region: CASSQGLAGGIYEQYF.

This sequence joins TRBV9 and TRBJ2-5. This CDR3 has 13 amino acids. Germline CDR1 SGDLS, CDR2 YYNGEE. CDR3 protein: CASSSHHQETQYF.

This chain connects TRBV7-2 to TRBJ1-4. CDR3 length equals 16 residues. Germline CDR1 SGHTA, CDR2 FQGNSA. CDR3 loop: CASTQRLSGANEKLFF.

CDR3 protein: CASSPDRGAYEQYF. The chain carries TRBV18 and TRBJ2-7; without DNA, the TCRdb call of TRBD1 cannot be checked. Germline V lookup: CDR1 KGHSH, CDR2 LQKENI. The CDR3 has 14 residues.

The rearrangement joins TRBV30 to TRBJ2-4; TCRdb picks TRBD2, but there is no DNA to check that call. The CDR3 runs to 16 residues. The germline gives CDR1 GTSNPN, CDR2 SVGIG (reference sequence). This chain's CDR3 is CAWRTEGGLAKNIQYF.

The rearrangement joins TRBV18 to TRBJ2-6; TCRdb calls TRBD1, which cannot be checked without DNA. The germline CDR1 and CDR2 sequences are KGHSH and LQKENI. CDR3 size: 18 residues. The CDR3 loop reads CASSPSDRVLAGANVLTF.

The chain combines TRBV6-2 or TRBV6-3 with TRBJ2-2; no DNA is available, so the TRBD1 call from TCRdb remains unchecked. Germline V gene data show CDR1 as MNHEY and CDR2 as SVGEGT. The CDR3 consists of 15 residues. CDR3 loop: CASSYRGVPPGELFF.